These 27 T cell receptor beta chains share one sample of origin, sequenced in a study of T cell responses to AZD1222 COVID-19 vaccine. The table came from immunoSEQ multiplex PCR; TCRdb's copy has only in-frame clones and leaves some out. The table shows around 70,000 clones, with around four fifths occurring only once. This specimen consisted of peripheral blood, obtained on day 0 of AZD1222 vaccination. The receptors come from an adult in good health.

This clone was detected only a few times. CDR3 bases: TGCGCCAGCAGCCTCGGGACAGGAGTCCATGGGGCTGGGGCCAACGTCCTGACTTTC. Translation gives CASSLGTGVHGAGANVLTF. The rearrangement joins TRBV5-1 to TRBJ2-6; 8 nucleotides align to TRBD1. The trim removed 4 bases at V and 2 bases at J, leaving 14 bases unmatched. This CDR3 has 19 amino acids. Germline CDR1 and CDR2: SGHRS and YFSETQ.

The V call is TRBV6-2 or TRBV6-3, the J call TRBJ2-5, with 7 bases that match TRBD1. The CDR3 has 15 amino acids. Germline CDR1 reads MNHEY; CDR2 reads SVGEGT. With V trimmed by 2 bases and J by 5 bases, 8 bases remained unmatched. The CDR3, as DNA: TGTGCCAGCAGTTACCCCGAGACAGGGCCGGAGACCCAGTACTTC. Protein sequence: CASSYPETGPETQYF.

The chain joins TRBV6-5 to TRBJ1-4; D unresolved. The CDR3 sequence is 15 residues long. V dropped 6 bases and J dropped 0 bases, with 11 bases sitting between them. Germline lookup yields CDR1 MNHEY and CDR2 SVGAGI. In DNA form, the CDR3 reads TGTGCCAGCAGACTGAGCCGTGCAACTAATGAAAAACTGTTTTTT. Its protein product is CASRLSRATNEKLFF.

The chain recombines TRBV18 with TRBJ2-1; 12 bases match TRBD1. The ends lost 3 bases at V and 7 bases at J; junction bases unmatched: 4. CDR1 and CDR2 from the germline V gene are KGHSH and LQKENI. The CDR3 runs to 15 residues. The CDR3 sequence is CASSPGTGGRNEQFF. CDR3 coding DNA: TGTGCCAGCTCACCGGGGACAGGGGGCAGAAATGAGCAGTTCTTC.

The chain carries TRBV6-4 and TRBJ2-1, with D tentatively TRBD2 (5 bases). Germline V CDR1 and CDR2: MRHNA, SNTAGT. Trimming shortened V by 2 bases and J by 8 bases, and 19 bases separated the two germline ends. This CDR3 has 16 amino acids. The chain's CDR3 is CASSDTRLAGPDEQFF. The CDR3 nucleotides are TGTGCCAGCAGTGACACAAGGTTGGCGGGCCCCGATGAGCAGTTCTTC.

The V and J genes are TRBV6-2 or TRBV6-3 and TRBJ1-6; D unresolved. V was trimmed by 4 bases and J by 16 bases, leaving 11 bases between them. The CDR3 length is 11 residues. Germline V gene lookup returns CDR1 MNHEY and CDR2 SVGEGT. The CDR3 region has the DNA TGTGCCAGCAGTTCGCGGGCAGAACTCCACTTT. Its protein is CASSSRAELHF.

This clone was observed a few times. The gene calls are TRBV6-5 and TRBJ1-1; maybe TRBD1 (6 bases). V lost 7 bases to trimming and J lost 1 base, with 13 bases between them. This CDR3 spans 14 amino acids. Germline CDR1 and CDR2: MNHEY and SVGAGI. The chain's CDR3 is CASTLDRRNTEAFF. CDR3 DNA: TGTGCCAGCACCTTGGACAGAAGGAACACTGAAGCTTTCTTT.

The chain joins TRBV7-6 to TRBJ1-5; D is undetermined. V lost 5 bases, J lost 3 bases, and 8 bases lay in between. The CDR3 is made up of 13 amino acids. In germline, CDR1 is SGHVS, CDR2 FNYEAQ. The CDR3 spells CASSPDYNQPQHF. In DNA form, the CDR3 reads TGTGCCAGCAGCCCGGACTACAATCAGCCCCAGCATTTT.

This rearrangement joins TRBV29-1 to TRBJ1-2; 9 positions agree with TRBD1. This CDR3 contains 16 residues. J was trimmed by 7 bases and V by 6 bases; bases with no gene match: 18. CDR1 is SQVTM and CDR2 is ANQGSEA in the germline V gene. The CDR3 here is CSVPTGGVGVLIGYTF. As DNA, the CDR3 is TGCAGCGTCCCAACAGGGGGCGTAGGAGTGCTTATTGGCTACACCTTC.

V usage is TRBV6-2 or TRBV6-3 and J usage is TRBJ2-1, with unresolved D. V was cut by 2 bases and J by 5 bases, with 7 bases left in between. Germline V gene lookup returns CDR1 MNHEY and CDR2 SVGEGT. CDR3 length: 13 residues. CDR3 nucleotides: TGTGCCAGCAGTTACGTTTTGGACAATGAGCAGTTCTTC. The encoded protein is CASSYVLDNEQFF.

The chain carries TRBV10-3 and TRBJ1-5; D unclear. V was trimmed by 1 base and J by 11 bases, leaving 12 bases between them. The CDR3 covers 13 residues. Germline CDR1 and CDR2: ENHRY and SYGVKD. The CDR3 region is CAISEFSPGAQHF. The CDR3 DNA reads TGTGCCATCAGTGAGTTCAGTCCCGGGGCCCAGCATTTT.

This chain links TRBV28 with TRBJ2-7; tentative D call: TRBD2 (6 bases). The germline gives CDR1 MDHEN, CDR2 SYDVKM. This CDR3 contains 16 residues. The V end lost 3 bases, the J end lost 3 bases, and 18 bases lay between the germline ends. The CDR3 spells CASSFEGRRPDYEQYF. For the CDR3, the DNA is TGTGCCAGCAGTTTTGAGGGGAGGCGGCCCGACTACGAGCAGTACTTC.

This chain uses TRBV9 with TRBJ2-2; 7 bases match TRBD1. Germline CDR1 reads SGDLS; CDR2 reads YYNGEE. V gave up 4 bases and J gave up 1 base; unmatched junction bases: 7. The CDR3 has 16 residues. The CDR3 bases are TGTGCCAGCAGCAAAAACAGGGGCCAGAACACCGGGGAGCTGTTTTTT. It specifies CASSKNRGQNTGELFF.

CDR3 loop: CASSFAGVRQIETQYF. The CDR3 DNA follows: TGTGCCAGCAGCTTCGCGGGAGTTCGGCAAATCGAGACCCAGTACTTC. The chain employs TRBV7-2 and TRBJ2-5; 7 nucleotides line up with TRBD2. With 3 bases clipped from V and 5 bases from J, the junction kept 12 bases outside the gene matches. The length of the CDR3 is 16 residues. Germline assignment: CDR1 SGHTA and CDR2 FQGNSA.

This clone was counted only a few times. J is TRBJ1-1 and V is TRBV6-2 or TRBV6-3; 8 positions agree with TRBD1. J gave up 10 bases and V 2 bases, and 12 bases lay outside the gene matches. There are 15 residues in the CDR3. Germline CDR1 reads MNHEY; CDR2 reads SVGEGT. CDR3 DNA: TGTGCCAGCAGTTACCCGACAGGGACAGGAGGGGGAGCTTTCTTT. Its translation: CASSYPTGTGGGAFF.

This clone was counted once. The V and J genes are TRBV11-2 and TRBJ1-5; D is possibly TRBD1 (6 bases). The CDR3 sequence is 14 residues long. Germline V gene sequence: CDR1 SGHAT, CDR2 FQNNGV. Trimming took 5 bases from V and 6 from J, leaving 14 bases between them. CDR3 protein: CASSLVPGAQPQHF. The DNA for the CDR3 is TGTGCCAGCAGCCTGGTTCCGGGGGCTCAGCCCCAGCATTTT.

This chain uses TRBV2 with TRBJ1-5; no clear D. The germline gives CDR1 SNHLY, CDR2 FYNNEI. The CDR3 runs to 13 residues. V was clipped by 3 bases and J by 3 bases, with 6 bases between them. The CDR3 spells CASSDMLNQPQHF. The CDR3 DNA reads TGTGCCAGCAGTGACATGCTCAATCAGCCCCAGCATTTT. The full variable domain, completed using reference TRBV2 and TRBJ1-5, is EPEVTQTPSHQVTQMGQEVILRCVPISNHLYFYWYRQILGQKVEFLVSFYNNEISEKSEIFDDQFSVERPDGSNFTLKIRSTKLEDSAMYFCASSDMLNQPQHFGDGTRLSIL.

The V gene is TRBV7-9, the J gene TRBJ1-1; D unresolved. Per germline, CDR1 SEHNR and CDR2 FQNEAQ (reference sequence). The V gene lost 2 bases and the J gene lost 0 bases, with 10 bases spanning the gap. The CDR3 covers 15 residues. CDR3 protein: CASSLLRQLNTEAFF. CDR3 bases: TGTGCCAGCAGCTTATTACGGCAGTTGAACACTGAAGCTTTCTTT.

This chain uses TRBV19 with TRBJ1-1; TRBD1 agrees at 8 bases. Per the germline V gene, CDR1 is LNHDA and CDR2 is SQIVND (reference sequence). J gave up 1 base and V 5 bases, and 6 bases lay outside the gene matches. CDR3 length: 15 residues. The CDR3 loop reads CASSWDRRPNTEAFF. CDR3 coding DNA: TGTGCCAGTAGTTGGGACAGGAGACCGAACACTGAAGCTTTCTTT.

The chain uses TRBV5-5 and TRBJ1-2; 7 nucleotides match TRBD1. V dropped 4 bases and J dropped 10; count of bases not matched to a gene: 13. Germline V gene lookup returns CDR1 SGHKS and CDR2 YYEKEE (reference sequence). This CDR3 has 14 residues. The CDR3 coding sequence is TGTGCCAGCAGCCACGAACCGGGACAGAAAGACTACACCTTC. Translating gives CASSHEPGQKDYTF.

The rearrangement uses TRBV19 and TRBJ2-1, with D maybe TRBD2 (5 bases). V was clipped by 3 bases and J by 3 bases, with 15 bases between them. This CDR3 is 16 amino acids long. Germline CDR1 and CDR2: LNHDA and SQIVND (reference sequence). Written as DNA, the CDR3 is TGTGCCAGTAGTATTTCCTCACCGGGGAGCTACAATGAGCAGTTCTTC. Protein: CASSISSPGSYNEQFF.

Points on this clone: A junction boundary mismatches the germline segment, possibly from a read error. V gene TRBV6-5 combines with J gene TRBJ2-7; 9 nucleotides agree with TRBD1. This CDR3 is 14 amino acids long. Germline CDR1 MNHEY, CDR2 SVGAGI. The CDR3 sequence: CASSDSGQGYEQYF. In DNA, the CDR3 is TGTGCCAGCAGTGACTCGGGACAGGGCTACGAGCAGTACTTC.

This clone was counted a few times. The chain is built from TRBV27 and TRBJ2-3; the D is unclear. The CDR3 runs 14 residues. Germline V lookup: CDR1 MNHEY, CDR2 SMNVEV (reference sequence). Trimming stripped 5 bases from V and 5 bases from J, with 14 bases between. The CDR3 region is CASSQISFGDTQYF. The CDR3 nucleotides are TGTGCCAGCAGTCAGATATCTTTCGGAGATACGCAGTATTTT.

The chain employs TRBV5-1 and TRBJ1-2; perhaps TRBD1 as D (5 bases). V dropped 4 bases and J dropped 4 bases, with 11 bases sitting between them. CDR1 is SGHRS, CDR2 YFSETQ, per germline. This CDR3 region has 13 residues. DNA of the CDR3: TGCGCCAGCAGCCTATGGGGCGCCTATGGCTACACCTTC. This encodes CASSLWGAYGYTF.

The V gene is TRBV20-1, the J gene TRBJ2-5; D possibly corresponds to TRBD1 (6 bases). Between the trimmed V and J ends, which lost 3 bases and 3 bases, there was a span of 11 bases. The length of the CDR3 is 13 residues. CDR1 is DFQATT and CDR2 is SNEGSKA in the germline V gene (reference sequence). The CDR3 DNA follows: TGCAGTGCTAGTGGGGGCTTAAAAGAGACCCAGTACTTC. Protein: CSASGGLKETQYF.

The chain links TRBV7-9 to TRBJ1-2; D might be TRBD1 (5 bases). V lost 6 bases to trimming and J lost 3 bases, with 14 bases between them. The germline V gene encodes CDR1 SEHNR and CDR2 FQNEAQ (reference sequence). The CDR3 contains 14 residues. The CDR3 spells CASREGRADYGYTF. DNA of the CDR3: TGTGCCAGCAGAGAGGGCAGGGCGGACTATGGCTACACCTTC.

The chain recombines TRBV2 with TRBJ2-5; 11 bases align to TRBD2. V was pared by 5 bases and J by 4 bases, with 6 bases of the junction left unmatched. This CDR3 has 15 residues. CDR1 is SNHLY and CDR2 is FYNNEI in the germline V gene. This CDR3 is CASSYSGGALETQYF. The CDR3 coding sequence is TGTGCCAGCAGTTATAGCGGGGGGGCCCTAGAGACCCAGTACTTC.